These 13 T cell receptor beta chains were all obtained from the same sample, sequenced in a study of radiotherapy plus CTLA-4 blockade in lung cancer. Assay: immunoSEQ multiplex PCR; the TCRdb copy retains only in-frame clones and omits some. The sample shows more than 40,000 clones, around 70% of them seen only once. The material was peripheral blood, obtained from a patient treated with radiotherapy plus ipilimumab. The receptors shown here come from a human donor with non-small cell lung cancer who had a partial response to radiotherapy plus ipilimumab.

The chain couples TRBV5-1 to TRBJ2-6, with unresolved D. The CDR3 loop spans 15 amino acids. The V end lost 0 bases, the J end lost 0 bases, and 4 bases lay between the germline ends. Germline V gene lookup returns CDR1 SGHRS and CDR2 YFSETQ. In DNA form, the CDR3 reads TGCGCCAGCAGCTTGGGAGTCTCTGGGGCCAACGTCCTGACTTTC. This codes for CASSLGVSGANVLTF. Looking up the rest from reference TRBV5-1 and TRBJ2-6 gives the full variable domain: KAGVTQTPRYLIKTRGQQVTLSCSPISGHRSVSWYQQTPGQGLQFLFEYFSETQRNKGNFPGRFSGRQFSNSRSEMNVSTLELGDSALYLCASSLGVSGANVLTFGAGSRLTVL.

This clone came up once. The V gene is TRBV19, the J gene TRBJ2-1; perhaps TRBD1 as D (5 bases). Trimming cost V 6 bases and J 2 bases, with 14 bases left between them. There are 15 residues in the CDR3. Germline-derived CDR1 and CDR2 are LNHDA and SQIVND (reference sequence). This chain's CDR3 is CASRGPTGTYNEQFF. The DNA of the CDR3 is TGTGCCAGTAGAGGCCCCACAGGTACCTACAATGAGCAGTTCTTC.

The V gene is TRBV6-6, the J gene TRBJ2-3; 9 bases agree with TRBD1. The CDR3 is 13 amino acids. Per germline, CDR1 MNHNY and CDR2 SVGAGI (reference sequence). Trimming took 8 bases from V and 4 from J; bases not matched to a gene: 4. This CDR3 reads CASRTGDPDTQYF. CDR3 in DNA: TGTGCCAGCCGGACAGGGGACCCAGATACGCAGTATTTT.

This clone has just a few counts. The CDR3: CARSLVPVFHYGYTF. In nucleotides, the CDR3 is TGTGCCAGAAGCTTGGTCCCGGTATTTCACTATGGCTACACCTTC. The chain recombines TRBV4-2 with TRBJ1-2; D gene uncertain. The germline gives CDR1 LGHNA, CDR2 YNFKEQ. V was clipped by 9 bases and J by 3 bases, with 20 bases between them. CDR3 size: 15 residues.

This clone was recorded a few times. The chain has TRBV7-2 and TRBJ1-4, with 7 bases fitting TRBD1. Germline trimming cut 4 bases from V and 8 bases from J; bases unmatched to any gene: 4. This CDR3 is built from 13 residues. Germline CDR1 SGHTA, CDR2 FQGNSA. The CDR3 nucleotides read TGTGCCAGCAGCTCGTCAGGGGGGGAAAAACTGTTTTTT. It is translated as CASSSSGGEKLFF. The whole variable domain, filled in from reference TRBV7-2 and TRBJ1-4, reads GAGVSQSPSNKVTEKGKDVELRCDPISGHTALYWYRQSLGQGLEFLIYFQGNSAPDKSGLPSDRFSAERTGGSVSTLTIQRTQQEDSAVYLCASSSSGGEKLFFGSGTQLSVL.

V gene TRBV11-3 combines with J gene TRBJ1-1; a possible D gene is TRBD1 (5 bases). Germline V lookup: CDR1 SGHNT, CDR2 YENEEA. The CDR3 is 16 residues long. Trimming cost V 6 bases and J 0 bases, with 17 bases left between them. This chain's CDR3 is CASSLQGWSLNTEAFF. CDR3 bases: TGTGCCAGCAGTCTCCAGGGTTGGTCTTTGAACACTGAAGCTTTCTTT.

The chain employs TRBV5-6 and TRBJ1-2; perhaps TRBD1 as D (6 bases). In germline, CDR1 is SGHDT, CDR2 YYEEEE. Trimming took 0 bases from V and 3 from J, leaving 18 bases between them. The CDR3 is made up of 17 amino acids. The CDR3 region has the DNA TGTGCCAGCAGCTTGGGGCCGACAGGCAGGGATGACTATGGCTACACCTTC. The encoded protein is CASSLGPTGRDDYGYTF.

This clone was detected only a few times. The chain carries TRBV28 and TRBJ2-3; the D is unclear. The CDR3 has 11 residues. Germline V gene lookup returns CDR1 MDHEN and CDR2 SYDVKM. Deletions cut 5 bases from V and 2 bases from J, with 2 bases between. The CDR3 sequence is CASSHTDTQYF. As DNA, the CDR3 is TGTGCCAGCAGTCACACAGATACGCAGTATTTT.

The chain combines TRBV5-5 with TRBJ1-2; 8 bases align to TRBD1. With V trimmed by 3 bases and J by 5 bases, 9 bases remained unmatched. The germline gives CDR1 SGHKS, CDR2 YYEKEE (reference sequence). This CDR3 spans 15 amino acids. CDR3 DNA: TGTGCCAGCAGCTCGGGACAGGAGGTTGGGTATGGCTACACCTTC. It translates to CASSSGQEVGYGYTF. The full variable domain, rest sourced from reference TRBV5-5 and TRBJ1-2, is DAGVTQSPTHLIKTRGQQVTLRCSPISGHKSVSWYQQVLGQGPQFIFQYYEKEERGRGNFPDRFSARQFPNYSSELNVNALLLGDSALYLCASSSGQEVGYGYTFGSGTRLTVV.

The rearrangement links TRBV7-9 to TRBJ1-4; TRBD1 is a possible D gene (6 bases). Germline V gene lookup returns CDR1 SEHNR and CDR2 FQNEAQ (reference sequence). V lost 1 base to trimming and J lost 8 bases, with 17 bases between them. This CDR3 region has 16 residues. The chain's CDR3 is CASSLDGGRVREKLFF. CDR3 nucleotides: TGTGCCAGCAGCTTAGACGGGGGGCGCGTACGAGAAAAACTGTTTTTT.

V and J are TRBV27 and TRBJ2-3; 7 nucleotides agree with TRBD2. The CDR3 contains 15 residues. The germline gives CDR1 MNHEY, CDR2 SMNVEV (reference sequence). The V gene end was trimmed by 3 bases and the J gene end by 2 bases; junction bases not matched to a gene: 5. The CDR3 loop reads CASSFRGVYTDTQYF. CDR3 bases: TGTGCCAGCAGTTTTCGGGGGGTCTACACAGATACGCAGTATTTT.

The chain employs TRBV2 and TRBJ2-7, with D possibly matching TRBD2 (6 bases). V lost 0 bases, J lost 0 bases, and 9 bases lay in between. The germline V gene has CDR1 SNHLY and CDR2 FYNNEI. This CDR3 contains 15 residues. The CDR3 sequence: CASSEAPGSSYEQYF. CDR3 DNA sequence: TGTGCCAGCAGTGAAGCTCCCGGGAGCTCCTACGAGCAGTACTTC.

This chain uses TRBV7-9 with TRBJ2-7; 8 bases line up with TRBD1. Losses at the gene ends were 5 bases for V and 5 bases for J; bases not matched to a gene: 8. Germline assignment: CDR1 SEHNR and CDR2 FQNEAQ (reference sequence). There are 14 residues in the CDR3. The CDR3 protein is CASSRTGKEHEQYF. The CDR3, as DNA: TGTGCCAGCAGCCGGACAGGGAAGGAGCACGAGCAGTACTTC.